Listed below are T cell receptor beta chains from one sample, sequenced in a study of chemoradiotherapy in HPV16-positive cancers. Data came from immunoSEQ multiplex PCR; TCRdb stores just in-frame clones and leaves some out. The sample carries some 14,000 clones, roughly 74% recorded once. Sampling was performed from a patient who underwent chemoradiotherapy. These receptors were collected from a human donor with HPV-associated anogenital cancer. CDR3s include the opening cysteine and the closing phenylalanine or tryptophan. Each record gives: D gene, clone size, V gene, J gene, CDR3 protein, CDR3 DNA. A D gene is named only where the DNA matches it firmly. Only some rows state a clone size, as once, few, many or a class for expanded clones.

d_gene: .; abundance: few; v_gene: TRBV7-8; j_gene: TRBJ2-6; CDR3aa: CASSIRGLDFSGANVLTF; CDR3nt: TGTGCCAGCAGCATTAGAGGGCTAGACTTCTCTGGGGCCAACGTCCTGACTTTC
d_gene: TRBD1; abundance: few; v_gene: TRBV6-6; j_gene: TRBJ2-2; CDR3aa: CASSDRQGAGELFF; CDR3nt: TGTGCCAGCAGTGACAGACAGGGAGCCGGGGAGCTGTTTTTT
d_gene: .; abundance: few; v_gene: TRBV7-9; j_gene: TRBJ1-2; CDR3aa: CASSSLRRADYGYTF; CDR3nt: TGTGCCAGCAGCTCCCTACGCAGGGCGGACTATGGCTACACCTTC
d_gene: .; abundance: .; v_gene: TRBV14; j_gene: TRBJ2-1; CDR3aa: CASSLRIGGEQFF; CDR3nt: TGTGCCAGCAGCTTAAGAATCGGGGGAGAGCAGTTCTTC
d_gene: .; abundance: .; v_gene: TRBV9; j_gene: TRBJ1-1; CDR3aa: CASSVSQYTEAFF; CDR3nt: TGTGCCAGCAGCGTTTCCCAGTACACTGAAGCTTTCTTT
d_gene: TRBD1; abundance: once; v_gene: TRBV5-1; j_gene: TRBJ1-1; CDR3aa: CASSRVQGAGTEAFF; CDR3nt: TGCGCCAGCAGCAGAGTACAGGGGGCAGGAACTGAAGCTTTCTTT
d_gene: .; abundance: .; v_gene: TRBV5-1; j_gene: TRBJ2-3; CDR3aa: CASSNLDHFPTDTQYF; CDR3nt: TGCGCCAGCAGCAACCTTGACCATTTCCCGACTGATACGCAGTATTTT
d_gene: .; abundance: .; v_gene: TRBV5-1; j_gene: TRBJ2-7; CDR3aa: CASSLVSQEVKYF; CDR3nt: TGCGCCAGCAGCTTGGTCAGTCAGGAGGTAAAGTACTTC
d_gene: .; abundance: .; v_gene: TRBV7-9; j_gene: TRBJ2-1; CDR3aa: CASSLEGDSNEQFF; CDR3nt: TGTGCCAGCAGCTTAGAAGGCGACAGCAATGAGCAGTTCTTC
d_gene: TRBD2; abundance: .; v_gene: TRBV2; j_gene: TRBJ2-5; CDR3aa: CASSTKVAGGVGETQYF; CDR3nt: TGTGCCAGCAGCACAAAGGTAGCGGGAGGTGTCGGGGAGACCCAGTACTTC
d_gene: .; abundance: .; v_gene: TRBV6-5; j_gene: TRBJ1-2; CDR3aa: CASSSPGVYGYTF; CDR3nt: TGTGCCAGCAGTTCCCCAGGGGTATATGGCTACACCTTC
d_gene: TRBD2; abundance: few; v_gene: TRBV10-1; j_gene: TRBJ2-2; CDR3aa: CASSEGTSDTGELFF; CDR3nt: TGCGCCAGCAGTGAGGGGACTAGCGACACCGGGGAGCTGTTTTTT
d_gene: TRBD2; abundance: .; v_gene: TRBV11-2; j_gene: TRBJ2-2; CDR3aa: CASSSGLAIGELFF; CDR3nt: TGTGCCAGCAGCTCGGGACTAGCTATCGGGGAGCTGTTTTTT
d_gene: .; abundance: .; v_gene: TRBV27; j_gene: TRBJ1-5; CDR3aa: CASSTSNQPQHF; CDR3nt: TGTGCCAGCTCAACCTCAAATCAGCCCCAGCATTTT
d_gene: TRBD2; abundance: few; v_gene: TRBV14; j_gene: TRBJ2-2; CDR3aa: CASSQGLAGILNTGELFF; CDR3nt: TGTGCCAGCAGCCAAGGACTAGCGGGCATACTGAACACCGGGGAGCTGTTTTTT
d_gene: TRBD1; abundance: few; v_gene: TRBV19; j_gene: TRBJ2-7; CDR3aa: CASTGQGVSEQYF; CDR3nt: TGTGCCAGCACAGGACAGGGTGTTAGCGAGCAGTACTTC
d_gene: .; abundance: .; v_gene: TRBV9; j_gene: TRBJ1-4; CDR3aa: CASSVAGTNEKLFF; CDR3nt: TGTGCCAGCAGCGTGGCGGGTACTAATGAAAAACTGTTTTTT
d_gene: .; abundance: .; v_gene: TRBV19; j_gene: TRBJ1-1; CDR3aa: CASSIGVSDFF; CDR3nt: TGTGCCAGTAGTATCGGGGTCAGCGATTTCTTT
d_gene: TRBD2; abundance: .; v_gene: TRBV7-7; j_gene: TRBJ2-5; CDR3aa: CASSPLAGVGQETQYF; CDR3nt: TGTGCTAGCAGCCCCCTAGCGGGAGTAGGCCAAGAGACCCAGTACTTC
d_gene: .; abundance: .; v_gene: TRBV19; j_gene: TRBJ2-7; CDR3aa: CASSPTTGYEQYF; CDR3nt: TGTGCCAGTAGTCCGACGACAGGCTACGAGCAGTACTTC
d_gene: TRBD1; abundance: few; v_gene: TRBV28; j_gene: TRBJ2-1; CDR3aa: CASSPDRGRFNEQFF; CDR3nt: TGTGCCAGCAGTCCGGACAGGGGGCGTTTCAATGAGCAGTTCTTC
d_gene: TRBD2; abundance: .; v_gene: TRBV5-1; j_gene: TRBJ2-1; CDR3aa: CASSPGTSGYNEQFF; CDR3nt: TGCGCCAGCAGCCCCGGGACTAGCGGTTACAATGAGCAGTTCTTC
d_gene: .; abundance: .; v_gene: TRBV7-9; j_gene: TRBJ2-6; CDR3aa: CASSPGRFSGANVLTF; CDR3nt: TGTGCCAGCAGCCCCGGGCGGTTCTCTGGGGCCAACGTCCTGACTTTC
d_gene: .; abundance: .; v_gene: TRBV29-1; j_gene: TRBJ1-6; CDR3aa: CSVDPGSPLHF; CDR3nt: TGCAGCGTTGATCCAGGGTCACCCCTCCACTTT
d_gene: .; abundance: .; v_gene: TRBV6-1; j_gene: TRBJ2-1; CDR3aa: CASSERGGGTYNEQFF; CDR3nt: TGTGCCAGCAGTGAAAGAGGCGGCGGGACCTACAATGAGCAGTTCTTC
d_gene: TRBD2; abundance: .; v_gene: TRBV19; j_gene: TRBJ2-5; CDR3aa: CASNPRGGLETQYF; CDR3nt: TGTGCCAGTAATCCCCGGGGGGGGCTGGAGACCCAGTACTTC
d_gene: .; abundance: few; v_gene: TRBV18; j_gene: TRBJ2-7; CDR3aa: CASSPGYLREQYF; CDR3nt: TGTGCCAGCTCACCGGGCTACCTTAGGGAGCAGTACTTC
d_gene: .; abundance: .; v_gene: TRBV5-1; j_gene: TRBJ1-5; CDR3aa: CASSKGENSNQPQHF; CDR3nt: TGCGCCAGCAGCAAGGGCGAAAATAGCAATCAGCCCCAGCATTTT
d_gene: TRBD1; abundance: .; v_gene: TRBV25-1; j_gene: TRBJ2-5; CDR3aa: CASSETGEETQYF; CDR3nt: TGTGCCAGCAGTGAGACAGGGGAAGAGACCCAGTACTTC
d_gene: .; abundance: once; v_gene: TRBV27; j_gene: TRBJ1-2; CDR3aa: CASSFVGAGGYTF; CDR3nt: TGTGCCAGCAGTTTCGTAGGGGCGGGTGGCTACACCTTC
d_gene: .; abundance: .; v_gene: TRBV19; j_gene: TRBJ1-5; CDR3aa: CASKERQQPQHF; CDR3nt: TGTGCCAGTAAGGAAAGACAGCAGCCCCAGCATTTT
d_gene: .; abundance: .; v_gene: TRBV14; j_gene: TRBJ2-2; CDR3aa: CASSPHTGELFF; CDR3nt: TGTGCCAGCAGCCCACACACCGGGGAGCTGTTTTTT
d_gene: TRBD2; abundance: .; v_gene: TRBV27; j_gene: TRBJ2-7; CDR3aa: CASGLAGGGYEQYF; CDR3nt: TGTGCCAGCGGATTAGCGGGAGGTGGTTACGAGCAGTACTTC
d_gene: TRBD2; abundance: .; v_gene: TRBV29-1; j_gene: TRBJ2-7; CDR3aa: CSVGPGLAGGKYEQHF; CDR3nt: TGCAGCGTTGGGCCTGGACTAGCGGGAGGGAAGTACGAGCAGCACTTC
d_gene: .; abundance: .; v_gene: TRBV10-2; j_gene: TRBJ1-1; CDR3aa: CASRKQGNTEAFF; CDR3nt: TGCGCCAGCAGGAAACAGGGGAACACTGAAGCTTTCTTT
d_gene: .; abundance: .; v_gene: TRBV7-2; j_gene: TRBJ2-7; CDR3aa: CASSFLASPHYEQYF; CDR3nt: TGTGCCAGCAGCTTTTTAGCTTCGCCCCACTACGAGCAGTACTTC
d_gene: .; abundance: .; v_gene: TRBV25-1; j_gene: TRBJ2-2; CDR3aa: CASRPMSGDTGELFF; CDR3nt: TGTGCCAGCAGACCGATGTCCGGGGACACCGGGGAGCTGTTTTTT
d_gene: TRBD2; abundance: .; v_gene: TRBV2; j_gene: TRBJ2-7; CDR3aa: CASSDSSGSYEQYF; CDR3nt: TGTGCCAGCAGTGATTCCAGCGGGAGTTACGAGCAGTACTTC
d_gene: .; abundance: .; v_gene: TRBV30; j_gene: TRBJ1-1; CDR3aa: CASRGGFTTEAFF; CDR3nt: TGTGCCTCGAGGGGAGGGTTCACCACTGAAGCTTTCTTT
d_gene: .; abundance: .; v_gene: TRBV11-3; j_gene: TRBJ2-1; CDR3aa: CASSLGRRNEQFF; CDR3nt: TGTGCCAGCAGCTTAGGACGGCGCAATGAGCAGTTCTTC
d_gene: .; abundance: .; v_gene: TRBV5-4; j_gene: TRBJ2-3; CDR3aa: CASSLGGRGDTQYF; CDR3nt: TGTGCCAGCAGCTTGGGGGGGCGAGGAGATACGCAGTATTTT
d_gene: TRBD1; abundance: .; v_gene: TRBV6-5; j_gene: TRBJ1-1; CDR3aa: CASKRGQLTEAFF; CDR3nt: TGTGCCAGCAAACGGGGACAGCTCACTGAAGCTTTCTTT